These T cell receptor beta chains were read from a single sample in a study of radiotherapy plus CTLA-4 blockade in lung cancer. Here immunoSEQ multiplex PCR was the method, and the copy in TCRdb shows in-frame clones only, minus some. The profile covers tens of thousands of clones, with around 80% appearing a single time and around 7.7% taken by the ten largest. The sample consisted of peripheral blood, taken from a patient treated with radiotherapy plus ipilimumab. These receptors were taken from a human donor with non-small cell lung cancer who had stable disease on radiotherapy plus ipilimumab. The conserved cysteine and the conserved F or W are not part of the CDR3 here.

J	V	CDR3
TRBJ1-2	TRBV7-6	ASSLEALQGAGGYT
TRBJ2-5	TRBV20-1	SARRGETQY
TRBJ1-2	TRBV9	ASSAMADSYGYT
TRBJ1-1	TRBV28	ASSFGQGGTEAF
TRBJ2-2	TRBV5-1	ASSSGDGTGELF
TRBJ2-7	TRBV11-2	ASSLAGTGTYEQY
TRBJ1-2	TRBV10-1	ASSADSHRGGYT
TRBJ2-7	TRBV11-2	ASSPDAGSSYEQY
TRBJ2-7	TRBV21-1	ASSKPTFYEQY
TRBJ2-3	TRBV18	ASPSPGGPADTQY
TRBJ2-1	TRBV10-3	AIRATKPGGTLSLGNEQF
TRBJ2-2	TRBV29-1	SVVRLPANTGELL
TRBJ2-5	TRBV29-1	SVFWGETQY
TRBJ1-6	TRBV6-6	ASRVRTSNSPLH
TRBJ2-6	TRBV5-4	ASAPAVPRQSRANVLT
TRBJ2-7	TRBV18	ASSPASGGEYEQY
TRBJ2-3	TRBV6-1	ARTSGGAGDTQY
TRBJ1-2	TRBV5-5	ASSLASYGYT
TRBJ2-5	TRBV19	ASSIAGIETQY
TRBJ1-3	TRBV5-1	ASSLMGVSGNTIY
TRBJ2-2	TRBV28	ASRARGRVTGELF
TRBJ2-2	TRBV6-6	ATLSLGGNTGELF
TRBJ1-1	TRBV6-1	ASSEGVGFNTEAF
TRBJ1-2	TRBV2	ASSEASTGGYGYT
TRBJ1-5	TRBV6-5	ASSSQGLSNQPQH
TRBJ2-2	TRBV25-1	ASSDGRANTGELF
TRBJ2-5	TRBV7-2	ASSLSGQGAIETQY
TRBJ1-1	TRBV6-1	ASSENRVGLNTEAF
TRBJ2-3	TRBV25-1	ASSESTGGTQSTDTQY
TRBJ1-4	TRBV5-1	ASSLDNRGPGEKLF
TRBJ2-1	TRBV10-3	AISESGGSYNEQF
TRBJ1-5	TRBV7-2	ASSPNIYGQPQH
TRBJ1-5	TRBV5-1	ASSPEGDRNQPQH
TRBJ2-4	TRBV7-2	ASSLGGSGKDIQY